These 5 T cell receptor beta chains share one sample of origin, sequenced in a study of T-cell reconstitution after alpha-beta-depleted transplantation in children. Using unique molecular identifiers, the investigators prepared the TCRbeta library. Each CDR3 protein is one row after TCRdb ran MiXCR on the PCR reads. This sample has approximately 240,000 distinct CDR3 sequences, with about 8.8% found just once. The sequenced sample was PBMCs from the stem cell graft donor, obtained from the stem cell graft. Receptors originate from a human donor who donated a stem cell graft to a child with SCID.

This clonotype was recorded many times. The chain has TRBV6-4 and TRBJ1-4, with D possibly matching TRBD1 (5 bases). Germline V gene sequence: CDR1 MRHNA, CDR2 SNTAGT. CDR3 length: 11 residues. Trimming removed 7 bases at V and 6 bases at J, with 6 bases between. The CDR3 loop is CASTQDEKLFF. CDR3 in DNA: TGTGCCAGCACACAGGATGAAAAACTGTTTTTT.

This clonotype was seen ten or more times. The J gene is TRBJ1-5, the V gene TRBV5-1; D is unclear. Trimming took off 1 base at V and 7 bases at J, with 15 bases between the two ends. CDR1 SGHRS and CDR2 YFSETQ come from the germline V gene. The CDR3 covers 15 residues. CDR3 in DNA: TGCGCCAGCAGCTTGAGGCCCGGTGTGGACCAGCCCCAGCATTTT. Protein product: CASSLRPGVDQPQHF.

This clonotype was detected many times. V usage is TRBV20-1 and J usage is TRBJ2-5; unclear D gene. The germline CDR1 and CDR2 sequences are DFQATT and SNEGSKA (reference sequence). The ends were cut back, 1 base at V and 2 bases at J, with 14 bases in the middle. This CDR3 comprises 15 residues. The CDR3 DNA sequence: TGCAGTGCTAGAGCTTCGGCGAGGCCACAAGAGACCCAGTACTTC. Translating it yields CSARASARPQETQYF.

This clonotype was observed at least ten times. J is TRBJ2-2 and V is TRBV15; 9 bases are a match to TRBD1. CDR3 length: 15 amino acids. Germline loops: CDR1 LNHNV, CDR2 YYDKDF (reference sequence). Unmatched junction bases numbered 2, after V lost 1 base and J lost 5 bases. CDR3 sequence reads: CATSRGTGVTGELFF. In DNA, the CDR3 is TGTGCCACCAGCAGAGGGACAGGGGTAACCGGGGAGCTGTTTTTT.

This clonotype was recorded many times. This chain uses TRBV3-1 with TRBJ2-7; D ambiguous. V was cut by 4 bases and J by 3 bases, with 19 bases left in between. In germline, CDR1 is LGHDT, CDR2 YNNKEL (reference sequence). The CDR3 is made up of 16 amino acids. The CDR3 sequence is CASSRDAQALGYEQYF. CDR3 nucleotides: TGTGCCAGCAGCCGAGACGCTCAAGCCCTAGGCTACGAGCAGTACTTC.